This passage covers 23 T cell receptor beta chains from one sample sequenced in a study of identical twins. Each CDR3 protein is one row after TCRdb ran MiXCR on the 5' RACE reads. This sample has a few hundred thousand distinct CDR3 sequences, with approximately 11% found just once. These same data were also listed under a study on yellow fever vaccine responses in identical twins.

The sequenced sample consisted of memory (CD45RO+) T cells sorted from blood. Receptors were obtained from a woman between 18 and 29 years old in good health.

This clonotype was detected a few times. The chain links TRBV19 to TRBJ1-2; possibly TRBD1 for D (6 bases). The germline V gene has CDR1 LNHDA and CDR2 SQIVND (reference sequence). The CDR3 runs 14 residues. Trimming cost V 5 bases and J 2 bases, with 12 bases left between them. CDR3 bases: TGTGCCAGTAGTCCCCGGGGGCGCAACTATGGCTACACCTTC. Translated: CASSPRGRNYGYTF.

Many counts were recorded for this clonotype. The V call is TRBV7-9, the J call TRBJ2-3, with 8 bases that match TRBD1. The CDR3 has 15 residues. Germline CDR1 reads SEHNR; CDR2 reads FQNEAQ (reference sequence). After removal of 5 bases from V and 2 bases from J, the junction contained 6 bases not matched to a gene. This CDR3 is CASSARGQDTDTQYF. CDR3 coding DNA: TGTGCCAGCAGCGCCAGGGGGCAGGACACAGATACGCAGTATTTT. Looking up the rest from reference TRBV7-9 and TRBJ2-3 gives the full variable domain: DTGVSQNPRHKITKRGQNVTFRCDPISEHNRLYWYRQTLGQGPEFLTYFQNEAQLEKSRLLSDRFSAERPKGSFSTLEIQRTEQGDSAMYLCASSARGQDTDTQYFGPGTRLTVL.

Note on this clonotype: A much bigger clone sits one base away, suggesting this may be a read error. This chain joins TRBV13 and TRBJ2-7, with 9 bases lining up with TRBD1. CDR1 is PRHDT and CDR2 is FYEKMQ in the germline V gene (reference sequence). There are 17 residues in the CDR3. CDR3 protein: CTSSLEGPGQGGYEQYF. The DNA of the CDR3 is TGTACCAGCAGCCTAGAAGGACCGGGACAGGGTGGATACGAGCAGTACTTC.

This clonotype showed up many times. The CDR3 reads CASSQEPGRPKNIQYF. The CDR3 bases are TGTGCCAGCAGCCAAGAACCTGGCAGACCCAAAAACATTCAGTACTTC. The genes are TRBV3-1 and TRBJ2-4; D not certain. V dropped 0 bases and J dropped 2 bases, with 11 bases sitting between them. CDR1 is LGHDT, CDR2 YNNKEL, per germline (reference sequence). The CDR3 spans 16 residues.

This chain links TRBV7-8 with TRBJ2-1, with 10 bases matching TRBD2. The germline V gene has CDR1 SGHVS and CDR2 FQNEAQ. Trimming cost V 5 bases and J 7 bases; bases outside gene matches: 8. The CDR3 contains 15 residues. The CDR3 sequence is CASSVGLASRNEQFF. In DNA, the CDR3 is TGTGCCAGCAGCGTGGGACTAGCGAGCCGAAATGAGCAGTTCTTC.

V is TRBV6-5 and J is TRBJ2-2; possible D gene TRBD1, 6 bases. The CDR3 spans 15 residues. Germline V lookup: CDR1 MNHEY, CDR2 SVGAGI. Trimming removed 0 bases at V and 7 bases at J, with 12 bases between. The CDR3 DNA follows: TGTGCCAGCAGTTACTCGGTCCAGGGACACGGGGAGCTGTTTTTT. This encodes CASSYSVQGHGELFF.

This clonotype occurred a few times. The rearrangement joins TRBV4-3 to TRBJ2-1; TRBD2 agrees at 7 bases. The ends lost 0 bases at V and 3 bases at J; junction bases unmatched: 14. CDR1 is LGHNA and CDR2 is YSLEER in the germline V gene. This CDR3 has 19 amino acids. CDR3 protein: CASSQESGGGPSLYNEQFF. In nucleotides, the CDR3 is TGCGCCAGCAGCCAAGAATCGGGGGGAGGGCCCTCCCTCTACAATGAGCAGTTCTTC.

In this sample, this clonotype turned up many times. This chain uses TRBV6-5 with TRBJ1-4; D is possibly TRBD1 (5 bases). Trimming stripped 0 bases from V and 7 bases from J, with 15 bases between. The germline CDR1 and CDR2 sequences are MNHEY and SVGAGI. The length of the CDR3 is 16 residues. The CDR3 coding sequence is TGTGCCAGCAGTTACTCGGAAGGGGCGGGTGGTGAAAAACTGTTTTTT. It yields the protein CASSYSEGAGGEKLFF.

J is TRBJ1-2 and V is TRBV28, with D unclear. Trimming stripped 10 bases from V and 0 bases from J, with 9 bases between. CDR3 length: 12 residues. Germline CDR1 and CDR2: MDHEN and SYDVKM. CDR3 coding DNA: TGTGCCACCTTTTTAGCTAACTATGGCTACACCTTC. Protein product: CATFLANYGYTF.

In this sample, this clonotype turned up a few times. The chain carries TRBV7-2 and TRBJ1-1; maybe TRBD1 (5 bases). V was cut by 7 bases and J by 7 bases, with 19 bases left in between. Looked up from germline, CDR1 is SGHTA and CDR2 is FQGNSA. This CDR3 is built from 14 residues. CDR3 in DNA: TGTGCCAGCATCTTGAGCGGGGGAGTTATTGAAGCTTTCTTT. Encoded protein: CASILSGGVIEAFF.

The chain uses TRBV3-1 and TRBJ2-5; TRBD2 matches at 15 bases. V dropped 8 bases and J dropped 5; count of bases not matched to a gene: 9. The CDR3 is made up of 16 amino acids. Per the germline V gene, CDR1 is LGHDT and CDR2 is YNNKEL (reference sequence). CDR3 bases: TGTGCCAGCCAGGGACTAGCGGGGGGTGACGGGGAGACCCAGTACTTC. It translates to CASQGLAGGDGETQYF.

CDR3 sequence reads: CASENPIAGTTYEQYF. Here the CDR3 DNA reads TGTGCCAGCGAGAATCCAATAGCGGGGACCACCTACGAGCAGTACTTC. V and J are TRBV6-2 or TRBV6-3 and TRBJ2-7, with 8 bases identical to TRBD2. CDR1 and CDR2 (germline): MNHEY, SVGEGT. This CDR3 is 16 amino acids long. V shed 8 bases and J 2 bases; nucleotides not matched to a gene: 14.

This clonotype has a count of ten or more. V gene TRBV21-1 combines with J gene TRBJ2-1; the table's D call of TRBD2 was not tested on the DNA. TRBV21-1 is given as a pseudogene. The CDR3 contains 16 residues. The CDR3 region has the DNA TGTGCCAGCAGCAAAGAACTGACTAGCGGGAGAAATGAGCAGTTCTTC. Translated, it gives CASSKELTSGRNEQFF.

The chain employs TRBV27 and TRBJ2-7; D may match TRBD1 or TRBD2 (7 bases each). Germline V CDR1 and CDR2: MNHEY, SMNVEV (reference sequence). With 0 bases removed from V and 4 bases from J, the gap between germline ends came to 16 bases. This CDR3 has 16 residues. The CDR3 protein is CASSLSGRGGIYEQYF. DNA for the CDR3: TGTGCCAGCAGTTTATCGGGCAGGGGGGGCATTTACGAGCAGTACTTC.

This clonotype was seen repeatedly, ten times or more. CDR3 in amino acids: CSAEPTSGTETQYF. The CDR3 bases are TGCAGTGCTGAACCGACTAGCGGGACGGAGACCCAGTACTTC. The V gene is TRBV20-1, the J gene TRBJ2-5, with TRBD2 identical over 11 bases. V lost 5 bases and J lost 5; bases outside the gene matches: 7. Germline V gene sequence: CDR1 DFQATT, CDR2 SNEGSKA (reference sequence). The CDR3 contains 14 residues.

This clonotype has ten or more counts. This sequence joins TRBV20-1 and TRBJ2-1, with 11 nucleotides matching TRBD1. Germline CDR1 and CDR2: DFQATT and SNEGSKA (reference sequence). After removal of 6 bases from V and 6 bases from J, the junction contained 7 bases not matched to a gene. The CDR3 is made up of 14 amino acids. CDR3 in amino acids: CSAITGTGGNEQFF. The CDR3 DNA reads TGCAGTGCAATAACCGGGACAGGGGGCAATGAGCAGTTCTTC.

This clonotype was counted many times. The V call is TRBV6-1, the J call TRBJ1-5; D remains unclear. The CDR3 is 13 residues long. Germline V gives CDR1 MNHNS, CDR2 SASEGT. Trimming removed 10 bases at V and 3 bases at J, with 13 bases between. Written as DNA, the CDR3 is TGTGCCACCAACTCAGGACCCAATCAGCCCCAGCATTTT. This sequence encodes CATNSGPNQPQHF.

This clonotype was recorded a few times. The V and J genes are TRBV20-1 and TRBJ1-6; the D gene is possibly TRBD1 (6 bases). CDR1 and CDR2 (germline): DFQATT, SNEGSKA (reference sequence). Trimming pared 1 base from V and 9 bases from J, leaving 13 bases between. The CDR3 totals 14 residues. Here the CDR3 DNA reads TGCAGTGCTAGAGGCCCAGGGGAGGGTTCACCCCTCCACTTT. As protein: CSARGPGEGSPLHF.

This clonotype came up a few times. The chain combines TRBV25-1 with TRBJ2-7; the D gene could be TRBD1 or TRBD2 (5 bases each). Trimming shortened V by 4 bases and J by 6 bases, and 13 bases separated the two germline ends. This CDR3 has 13 residues. CDR1 MGHDK and CDR2 SYGVNS come from the germline V gene. CDR3 sequence (DNA): TGTGCCAGCAGTGGGTTTACGGGGCTCGAGCAGTACTTC. As protein: CASSGFTGLEQYF.

The chain is built from TRBV15 and TRBJ2-7, with D perhaps TRBD1 (6 bases). CDR3 size: 16 residues. CDR1 is LNHNV and CDR2 is YYDKDF in the germline V gene (reference sequence). V gave up 1 base and J gave up 4 bases, with 17 bases separating them. DNA of the CDR3: TGTGCCACCAGCAGAGGTGGGGGCAGGGAGAGGTACGAGCAGTACTTC. Protein product: CATSRGGGRERYEQYF.

This clonotype was detected only a few times. This chain uses TRBV12-3 or TRBV12-4 with TRBJ2-7; 9 positions agree with TRBD1. The CDR3 runs 15 residues. Unmatched junction bases numbered 9, after V lost 6 bases and J lost 3 bases. DNA for the CDR3: TGTGCCAGCAGAGTGGGGACAGGGCCCCACTACGAGCAGTACTTC. This sequence encodes CASRVGTGPHYEQYF.

The table lists this clonotype with a few counts. In DNA form, the CDR3 reads TGCGCCAGCAGCCAAGATCCGGGTAACGGGGTAAATGAGCAGTTCTTC. Amino acids: CASSQDPGNGVNEQFF. The gene calls are TRBV4-1 and TRBJ2-1, with TRBD2 as a possible D gene (5 bases). The CDR3 runs to 16 residues. Germline V gene sequence: CDR1 MGHRA, CDR2 YSYEKL. Between the trimmed V and J ends, which lost 0 bases and 7 bases, there was a span of 16 bases.

This clonotype showed up many times. The chain couples TRBV10-3 to TRBJ1-1; D not resolved. CDR1 and CDR2 (germline): ENHRY, SYGVKD. This CDR3 is built from 16 residues. V lost 0 bases to trimming and J lost 1 base, with 12 bases between them. The DNA for the CDR3 is TGTGCCATCAGTGAGTCGGGTGCGGCAGGGAACACTGAAGCTTTCTTT. This encodes CAISESGAAGNTEAFF.